This TCR beta chain was recorded in a study of tumor-infiltrating lymphocytes in oesophageal squamous cell carcinoma. The V gene end was trimmed by 6 bases and the J gene end by 0 bases; junction bases not matched to a gene: 5. This CDR3 comprises 15 residues. The germline V gene has CDR1 LGHNT and CDR2 FRNRAP. In this sample, this clonotype is medium-sized. TCRdb processed the PCR reads anew with MiXCR; each CDR3 protein has one entry. The sample contains about 17,000 distinct CDR3 sequences, around 48% of which appear only once. The source of this sequence is a female donor with esophageal squamous cell carcinoma. Sequenced sample: normal esophageal tissue next to the tumor. This chain connects TRBV12-5 to TRBJ2-3, with 8 bases lining up with TRBD2. The CDR3 DNA is TGTGCTAGTGGCCAAGCGGGGGACAGCACAGATACGCAGTATTTT. Protein sequence: CASGQAGDSTDTQYF.